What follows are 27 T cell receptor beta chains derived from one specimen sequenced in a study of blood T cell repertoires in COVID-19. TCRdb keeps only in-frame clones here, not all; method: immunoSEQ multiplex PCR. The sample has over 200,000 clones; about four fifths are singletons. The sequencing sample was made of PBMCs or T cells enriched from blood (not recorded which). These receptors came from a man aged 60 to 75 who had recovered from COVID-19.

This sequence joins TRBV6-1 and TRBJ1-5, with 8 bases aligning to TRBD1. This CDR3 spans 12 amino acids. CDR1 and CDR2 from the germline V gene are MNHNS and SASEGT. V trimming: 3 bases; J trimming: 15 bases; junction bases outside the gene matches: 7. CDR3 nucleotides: TGTGCCAGCAGTGACTCTCGACAGGGGAGGCATTTT. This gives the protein CASSDSRQGRHF.

The CDR3 region is CASSFLESLNTEAFF. The CDR3 DNA follows: TGTGCCAGCAGCTTCTTAGAGAGCCTGAACACTGAAGCTTTCTTT. The chain links TRBV11-1 to TRBJ1-1; D is uncertain. This CDR3 contains 15 residues. V lost 3 bases and J 0 bases, leaving 11 bases between the germline ends. The germline V gene has CDR1 SGHAT and CDR2 FQDESV (reference sequence).

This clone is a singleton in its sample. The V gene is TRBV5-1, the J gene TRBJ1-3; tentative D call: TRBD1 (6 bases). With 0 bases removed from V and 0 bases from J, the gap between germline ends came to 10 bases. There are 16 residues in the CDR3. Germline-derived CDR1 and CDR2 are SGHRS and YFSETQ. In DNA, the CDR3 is TGCGCCAGCAGCTTGGCAGGACAGAGCTCTGGAAACACCATATATTTT. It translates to CASSLAGQSSGNTIYF.

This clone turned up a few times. The CDR3 sequence: CASSLSRQGQTQYF. CDR3 nucleotide sequence: TGTGCCAGCAGTTTATCGCGGCAGGGGCAGACCCAGTACTTC. This sequence joins TRBV27 and TRBJ2-5, with a weak D call TRBD1 (6 bases). The CDR3 has 14 residues. Per the germline V gene, CDR1 is MNHEY and CDR2 is SMNVEV (reference sequence). V lost 0 bases, J lost 6 bases, and 11 bases lay in between.

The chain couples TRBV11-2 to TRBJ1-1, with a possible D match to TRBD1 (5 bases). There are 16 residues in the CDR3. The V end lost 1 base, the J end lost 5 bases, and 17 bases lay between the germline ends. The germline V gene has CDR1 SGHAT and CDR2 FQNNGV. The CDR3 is CASSLGVGGVQTEAFF. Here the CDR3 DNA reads TGTGCCAGCAGCTTAGGAGTTGGGGGGGTGCAGACTGAAGCTTTCTTT.

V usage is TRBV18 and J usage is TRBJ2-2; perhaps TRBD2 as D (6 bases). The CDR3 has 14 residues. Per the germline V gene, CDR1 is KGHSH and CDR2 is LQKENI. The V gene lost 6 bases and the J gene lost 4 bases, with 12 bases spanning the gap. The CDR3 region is CASSPGLTTGELFF. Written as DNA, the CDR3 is TGTGCCAGCTCGCCGGGACTTACCACCGGGGAGCTGTTTTTT.

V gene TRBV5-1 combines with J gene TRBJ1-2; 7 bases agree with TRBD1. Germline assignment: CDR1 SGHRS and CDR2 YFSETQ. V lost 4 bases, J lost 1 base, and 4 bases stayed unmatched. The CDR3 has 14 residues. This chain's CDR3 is CASSNRDSNYGYTF. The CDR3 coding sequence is TGCGCCAGCAGCAACCGGGACAGTAACTATGGCTACACCTTC.

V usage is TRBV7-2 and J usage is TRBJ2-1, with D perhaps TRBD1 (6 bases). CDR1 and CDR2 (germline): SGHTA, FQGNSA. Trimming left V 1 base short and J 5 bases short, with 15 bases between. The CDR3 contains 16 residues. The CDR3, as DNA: TGTGCCAGCAGCTTAGAAGGCAGGGGATCCCACAATGAGCAGTTCTTC. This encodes CASSLEGRGSHNEQFF.

CDR3 amino acids: CASSPQVVPSSPLHF. The CDR3 region has the DNA TGTGCCAGCAGCCCTCAGGTTGTTCCGAGTTCACCCCTCCACTTT. V and J are TRBV5-8 and TRBJ1-6; D remains unclear. Deletions cut 4 bases from V and 9 bases from J, with 17 bases between. CDR1 SGHTS and CDR2 YDEGEE come from the germline V gene. This CDR3 spans 15 amino acids.

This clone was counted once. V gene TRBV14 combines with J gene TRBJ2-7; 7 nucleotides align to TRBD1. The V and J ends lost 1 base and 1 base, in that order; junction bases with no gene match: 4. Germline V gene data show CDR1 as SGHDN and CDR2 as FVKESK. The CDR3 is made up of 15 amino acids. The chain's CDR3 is CASSQGQGGSYEQYF. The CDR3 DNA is TGTGCCAGCAGCCAAGGACAGGGTGGTTCCTACGAGCAGTACTTC.

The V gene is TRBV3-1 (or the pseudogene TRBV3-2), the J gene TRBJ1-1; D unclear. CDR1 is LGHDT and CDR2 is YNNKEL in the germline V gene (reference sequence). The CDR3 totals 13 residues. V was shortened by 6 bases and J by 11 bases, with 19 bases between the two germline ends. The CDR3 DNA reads TGTGCCAGCAGTGAGAGGACCCCGAGGGAGGCTTTCTTT. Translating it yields CASSERTPREAFF.

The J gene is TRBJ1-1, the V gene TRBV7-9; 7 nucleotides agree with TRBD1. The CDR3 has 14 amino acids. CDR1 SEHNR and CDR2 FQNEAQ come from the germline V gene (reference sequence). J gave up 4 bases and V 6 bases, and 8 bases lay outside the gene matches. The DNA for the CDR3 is TGTGCCAGCAGGCCAACTGGGACAGCCACTGAAGCTTTCTTT. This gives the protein CASRPTGTATEAFF.

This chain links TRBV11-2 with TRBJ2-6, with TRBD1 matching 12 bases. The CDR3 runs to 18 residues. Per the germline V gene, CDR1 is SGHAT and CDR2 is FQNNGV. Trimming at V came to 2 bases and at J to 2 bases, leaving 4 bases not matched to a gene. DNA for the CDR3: TGTGCCAGCAGCTTAATGGGACAGGGGGCGCCTGGGGCCAACGTCCTGACTTTC. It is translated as CASSLMGQGAPGANVLTF.

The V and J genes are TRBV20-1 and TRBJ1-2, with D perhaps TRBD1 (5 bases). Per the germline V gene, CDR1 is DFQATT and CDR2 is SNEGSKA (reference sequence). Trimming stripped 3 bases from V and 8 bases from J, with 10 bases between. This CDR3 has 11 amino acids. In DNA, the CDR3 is TGCAGTGCTAGCAGGGAAGAAGGCTACACCTTC. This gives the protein CSASREEGYTF.

CDR3 region: CASSRTGTAGYTF. The CDR3 DNA reads as TGTGCCAGCAGCCGAACCGGGACAGCCGGCTACACCTTC. The V and J genes are TRBV16 and TRBJ1-2; 7 nucleotides align to TRBD1. Unmatched junction bases numbered 7, after V lost 4 bases and J lost 8 bases. CDR1 KGHSY and CDR2 FQNENV come from the germline V gene. The CDR3 length is 13 residues.

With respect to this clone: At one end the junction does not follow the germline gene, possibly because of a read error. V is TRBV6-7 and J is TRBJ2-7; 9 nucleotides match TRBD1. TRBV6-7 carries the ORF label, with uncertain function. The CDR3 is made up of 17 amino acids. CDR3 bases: TGTGCCAGCATTTACCTTTCGTCGGGACAGGGTACCTACGAGCAGTACTTC. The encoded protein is CASIYLSSGQGTYEQYF.

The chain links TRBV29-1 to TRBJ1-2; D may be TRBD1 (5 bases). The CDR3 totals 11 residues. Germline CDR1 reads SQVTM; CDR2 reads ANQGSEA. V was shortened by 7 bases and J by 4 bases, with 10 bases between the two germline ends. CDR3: CSGGTSYGYTF. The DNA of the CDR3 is TGCAGCGGTGGGACTTCCTATGGCTACACCTTC.

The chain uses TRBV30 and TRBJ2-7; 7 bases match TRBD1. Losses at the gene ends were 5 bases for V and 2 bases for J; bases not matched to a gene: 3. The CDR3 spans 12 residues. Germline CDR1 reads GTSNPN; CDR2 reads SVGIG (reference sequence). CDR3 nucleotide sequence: TGTGCCTGGCGGGACAGAACCTACGAGCAGTACTTC. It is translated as CAWRDRTYEQYF. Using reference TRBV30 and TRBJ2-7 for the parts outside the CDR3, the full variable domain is SQTIHQWPATLVQPVGSPLSLECTVEGTSNPNLYWYRQAAGRGLQLLFYSVGIGQISSEVPQNLSASRPQDRQFILSSKKLLLSDSGFYLCAWRDRTYEQYFGPGTRLTVT.

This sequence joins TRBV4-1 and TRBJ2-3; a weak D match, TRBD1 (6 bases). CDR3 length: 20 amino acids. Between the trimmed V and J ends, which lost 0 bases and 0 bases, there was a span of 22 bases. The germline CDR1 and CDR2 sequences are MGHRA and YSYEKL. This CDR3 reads CASSQDISGRQARSTDTQYF. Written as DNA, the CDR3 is TGCGCCAGCAGCCAAGATATATCAGGGCGACAGGCCAGGAGCACAGATACGCAGTATTTT.

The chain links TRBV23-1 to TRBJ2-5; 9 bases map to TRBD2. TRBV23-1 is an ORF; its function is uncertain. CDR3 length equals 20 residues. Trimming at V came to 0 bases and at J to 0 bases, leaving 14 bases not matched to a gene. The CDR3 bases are TGCGCCAGCAGTCAATCGACATTGCGGCTAGCGGGGCGGTACCAAGAGACCCAGTACTTC. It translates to CASSQSTLRLAGRYQETQYF.

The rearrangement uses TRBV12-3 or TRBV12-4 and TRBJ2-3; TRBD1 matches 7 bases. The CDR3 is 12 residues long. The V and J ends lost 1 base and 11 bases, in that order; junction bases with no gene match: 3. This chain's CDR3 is CASSLGTGVQYF. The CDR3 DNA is TGTGCCAGCAGTTTAGGGACAGGAGTGCAGTATTTT.

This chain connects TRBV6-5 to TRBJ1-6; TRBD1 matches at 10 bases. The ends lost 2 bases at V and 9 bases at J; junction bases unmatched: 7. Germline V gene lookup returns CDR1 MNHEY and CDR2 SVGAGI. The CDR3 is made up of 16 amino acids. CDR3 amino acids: CASSYVGQGISSPLHF. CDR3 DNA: TGTGCCAGCAGTTACGTGGGACAGGGGATTTCTTCACCCCTCCACTTT.

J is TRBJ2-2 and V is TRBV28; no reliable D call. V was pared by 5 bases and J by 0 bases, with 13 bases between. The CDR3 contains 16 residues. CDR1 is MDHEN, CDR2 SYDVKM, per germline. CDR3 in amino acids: CASSPRFSTNTGELFF. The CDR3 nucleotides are TGTGCCAGCAGTCCCAGATTTAGCACGAACACCGGGGAGCTGTTTTTT.

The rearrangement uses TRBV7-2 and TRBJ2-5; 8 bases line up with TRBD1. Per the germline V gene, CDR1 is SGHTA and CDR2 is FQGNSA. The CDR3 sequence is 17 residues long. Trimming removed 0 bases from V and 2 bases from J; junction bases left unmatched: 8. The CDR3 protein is CASSLATGAGKQETQYF. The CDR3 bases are TGTGCCAGCAGCTTAGCGACAGGGGCGGGGAAACAAGAGACCCAGTACTTC. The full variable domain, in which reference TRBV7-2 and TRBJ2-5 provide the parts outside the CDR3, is GAGVSQSPSNKVTEKGKDVELRCDPISGHTALYWYRQSLGQGLEFLIYFQGNSAPDKSGLPSDRFSAERTGGSVSTLTIQRTQQEDSAVYLCASSLATGAGKQETQYFGPGTRLLVL.

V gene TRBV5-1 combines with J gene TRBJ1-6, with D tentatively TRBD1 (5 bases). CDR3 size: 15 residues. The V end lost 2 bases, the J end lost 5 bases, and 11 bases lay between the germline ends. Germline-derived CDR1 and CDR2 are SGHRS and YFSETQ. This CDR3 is CASSLGALNNSPLHF. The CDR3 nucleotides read TGCGCCAGCAGCTTAGGGGCTTTGAATAATTCACCCCTCCACTTT.

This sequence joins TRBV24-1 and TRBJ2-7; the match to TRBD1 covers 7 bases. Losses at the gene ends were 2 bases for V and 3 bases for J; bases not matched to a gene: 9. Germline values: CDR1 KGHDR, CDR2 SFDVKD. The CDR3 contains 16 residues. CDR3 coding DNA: TGTGCCACCAGTGATTCGGCTTTGGGACAGAGCTACGAGCAGTACTTC. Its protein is CATSDSALGQSYEQYF.

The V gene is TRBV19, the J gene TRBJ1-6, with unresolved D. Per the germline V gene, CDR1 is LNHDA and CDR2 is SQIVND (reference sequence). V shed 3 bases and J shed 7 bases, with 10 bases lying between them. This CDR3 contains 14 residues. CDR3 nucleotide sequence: TGTGCCAGTAGTATCGGACTGATAAATTCACCCCTCCACTTT. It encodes CASSIGLINSPLHF.